The 9 T cell receptor beta chains below come from one sample, sequenced in a study of spatial heterogeneity in lung cancer. Time point given: blood at routine non-recurrence follow-up after resection. TCRdb fed the 5' RACE reads into MiXCR, producing one record per CDR3 protein. The sample includes approximately 100,000 distinct CDR3 sequences, roughly a fifth seen only once; the top ten take about a fifth. The source material was PBMCs, sampled at follow-up. Every receptor here comes from a male donor with early-stage non-small cell lung cancer.

In its sample, this clonotype was seen many times. The V and J genes are TRBV19 and TRBJ1-5; D is unclear. Trimming left V 5 bases short and J 3 bases short, with 14 bases between. Germline V gene data show CDR1 as LNHDA and CDR2 as SQIVND (reference sequence). This CDR3 region has 15 residues. CDR3 sequence reads: CASSFPDGYNQPQHF. The CDR3 DNA follows: TGTGCCAGTAGTTTCCCGGACGGATACAATCAGCCCCAGCATTTT.

V and J are TRBV5-5 and TRBJ1-1; D might be TRBD1 (5 bases). There are 15 residues in the CDR3. CDR1 is SGHKS, CDR2 YYEKEE, per germline (reference sequence). V was shortened by 2 bases and J by 4 bases, with 15 bases between the two germline ends. CDR3 residues: CASSFSGGGGTEAFF. The CDR3, as DNA: TGTGCCAGCAGCTTCTCGGGGGGAGGTGGCACTGAAGCTTTCTTT.

This clonotype was observed a few times. This chain uses TRBV2 with TRBJ1-2; tentative D call: TRBD1 (6 bases). This CDR3 is 14 amino acids long. The germline V gene has CDR1 SNHLY and CDR2 FYNNEI. The V and J ends lost 2 bases and 4 bases respectively, with 11 bases between them. Here the CDR3 reads CASSELGGGYGYTF. The CDR3 DNA reads as TGTGCCAGCAGTGAATTAGGGGGAGGCTATGGCTACACCTTC.

This clonotype appeared a few times. The chain links TRBV5-1 to TRBJ1-2, with no clear D. This CDR3 comprises 13 residues. CDR1 is SGHRS, CDR2 YFSETQ, per germline. Trimming took off 5 bases at V and 4 bases at J, with 12 bases between the two ends. In nucleotides, the CDR3 is TGCGCCAGCAGGCTCACAGAAAGCTATGGCTACACCTTC. Amino acid sequence: CASRLTESYGYTF.

This clonotype was seen at least ten times. The rearrangement links TRBV20-1 to TRBJ2-3, with 10 nucleotides matching TRBD1. The CDR3 consists of 14 residues. Germline V lookup: CDR1 DFQATT, CDR2 SNEGSKA (reference sequence). J gave up 13 bases and V 6 bases, and 16 bases lay outside the gene matches. The CDR3 DNA reads as TGCAGTGCCCCGATTTCGCCCGGACAGGGGGGCGAGTATTTT. Protein product: CSAPISPGQGGEYF.

This sequence joins TRBV6-1 and TRBJ1-1, with D uncertain. CDR1 is MNHNS, CDR2 SASEGT, per germline. Trimming removed 2 bases at V and 6 bases at J, with 10 bases between. The CDR3 runs 13 residues. CDR3 protein: CASSEHGLAEAFF. CDR3 sequence (DNA): TGTGCCAGCAGTGAACACGGGTTGGCTGAAGCTTTCTTT.

The V and J genes are TRBV5-1 and TRBJ1-1; D ambiguous. Germline CDR1 and CDR2: SGHRS and YFSETQ. This CDR3 has 17 residues. V was cut by 1 base and J by 1 base, with 17 bases left in between. The CDR3 nucleotides are TGCGCCAGCAGCTTGATCGGACGGGGTAGCGCGAACACTGAAGCTTTCTTT. As protein: CASSLIGRGSANTEAFF.

The chain combines TRBV3-1 with TRBJ2-7; D possibly corresponds to TRBD2 (5 bases). The CDR3 spans 13 residues. Germline CDR1 LGHDT, CDR2 YNNKEL (reference sequence). V was trimmed by 2 bases and J by 5 bases, leaving 10 bases between them. CDR3 DNA sequence: TGTGCCAGCAGCCAAACCCTCGGGGACGAGCAGTACGTC. It yields the protein CASSQTLGDEQYV.

This clonotype was observed a few times. The chain combines TRBV7-2 with TRBJ2-1; 11 bases agree with TRBD2. V shed 3 bases and J 4 bases; nucleotides not matched to a gene: 5. The CDR3 is made up of 16 amino acids. Germline V gives CDR1 SGHTA, CDR2 FQGNSA. The CDR3, as DNA: TGTGCCAGCAGCTTCGTAGCGGGGGGGAGTTACAATGAGCAGTTCTTC. This translates into CASSFVAGGSYNEQFF.